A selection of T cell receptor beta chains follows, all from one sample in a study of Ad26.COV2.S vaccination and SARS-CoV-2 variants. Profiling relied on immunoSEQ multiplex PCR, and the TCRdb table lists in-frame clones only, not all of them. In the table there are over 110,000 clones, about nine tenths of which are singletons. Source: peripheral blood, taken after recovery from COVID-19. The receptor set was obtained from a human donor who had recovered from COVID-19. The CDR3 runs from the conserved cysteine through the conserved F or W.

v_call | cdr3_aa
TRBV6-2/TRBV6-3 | CASSLGSGANVLTF
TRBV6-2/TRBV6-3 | CASSPTAYGYTF
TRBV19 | CASSAQGLTYEQYF
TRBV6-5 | CASSYLGVKGYTF
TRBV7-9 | CASSHTPGGAPEPGNTIYF
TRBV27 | CARSTWVSTDPSGANVLTF
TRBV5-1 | CASSSGVYGDTQYF
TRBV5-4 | CASRSRDTDEAFF
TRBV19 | CASSTRLAGDTGELFF
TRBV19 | CASSMAPANYGYTF
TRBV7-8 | CASSSTVSYEQYF
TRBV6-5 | CASSPGTGMSYEQYF
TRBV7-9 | CASSGRDRGNYGYTF